These T cell receptor beta chains were read from a single sample in a study of regulatory T cells in long-lasting Graves disease. TCRdb used MiXCR to reprocess the multiplex PCR reads, holding one entry per CDR3 protein. The sample shows around 480,000 distinct CDR3 sequences, 16% of them seen only once. These same records also appear under a second study, on T cells in Graves' hyperthyroidism and ophthalmopathy.

The sequences come from peripheral blood mononuclear cells (PBMCs), collected at new diagnosis, from a patient treated with antithyroid drugs. These receptors all stem from a man aged 40-55 years with Graves disease. Both conserved end residues are part of each CDR3. The D gene is left open where the match is weak. The size of a clone is reported for some rows only, either as once, few or many, or as a class for expanded clones.

abundance,j_gene,v_gene,d_gene,CDR3aa,CDR3nt
many,TRBJ1-1,TRBV6-1,.,CASSLSRSLNTEAFF,TGTGCCAGCAGCCTCTCGAGGAGTTTGAACACTGAAGCTTTCTTT
many,TRBJ2-1,TRBV5-1,.,CASSLEGNYNEQFF,TGCGCCAGCAGCTTGGAAGGAAACTACAATGAGCAGTTCTTC
many,TRBJ1-5,TRBV28,TRBD1,CASSSGQARQPQHF,TGTGCCAGCAGTTCAGGACAGGCTCGTCAGCCCCAGCATTTT
.,TRBJ2-7,TRBV6-7,.,CASNGTGRPYEQYF,TGTGCCAGCAACGGGACGGGCCGCCCCTACGAGCAGTACTTC
few,TRBJ1-6,TRBV28,TRBD1,CASTPDRGGFNSPLHF,TGTGCCAGCACCCCCGACAGGGGAGGTTTCAATTCACCCCTCCACTTT
.,TRBJ2-3,TRBV29-1,TRBD2,CSVVVAGSTDTQYF,TGCAGCGTTGTGGTAGCGGGGAGCACAGATACGCAGTATTTT
many,TRBJ2-2,TRBV11-2,.,CASSLVMGGTGELFF,TGTGCCAGCAGCTTAGTTATGGGAGGCACCGGGGAGCTGTTTTTT
.,TRBJ2-1,TRBV5-1,TRBD2,CASSLRTSGRASYNEQFF,TGCGCCAGCAGCCTGAGGACTAGCGGGAGGGCATCCTACAATGAGCAGTTCTTC
.,TRBJ2-3,TRBV6-2/TRBV6-3,TRBD1,CASRRQGWGTDTQYF,TGTGCCAGCAGGAGACAGGGGTGGGGGACAGATACGCAGTATTTT
.,TRBJ2-5,TRBV5-6,TRBD2,CASSSLASGGETQYF,TGTGCCAGCAGCTCCCTGGCTAGCGGGGGGGAGACCCAGTACTTC
many,TRBJ2-7,TRBV7-9,TRBD2,CASSLFTSGRYEQYF,TGTGCCAGCAGCTTATTCACTAGCGGGAGGTACGAGCAGTACTTC
many,TRBJ2-7,TRBV20-1,TRBD2,CSAPPSGSYEQYF,TGCAGTGCTCCTCCTAGCGGGTCCTACGAGCAGTACTTC
many,TRBJ2-7,TRBV15,TRBD2,CATSKPGGYEQYF,TGTGCCACCAGCAAGCCGGGAGGCTACGAGCAGTACTTC
.,TRBJ2-1,TRBV11-3,.,CASSSRGGGEQFF,TGTGCCAGCAGCTCACGTGGAGGCGGTGAGCAGTTCTTC